This paragraph covers one T cell receptor (beta chain) sequence. Its antigen remains unknown. CDR1 is MNHNS and CDR2 is SASEGT in the germline V gene. This CDR3 contains 14 residues. V lost 4 bases, J lost 1 base, and 10 bases lay in between. Donors sampled were nominally healthy, though unrecorded immune exposures were likely. This entry belongs to a study of cytomegalovirus exposure and HLA in healthy donors. Points from the study as a whole: In a later analysis, at a false discovery rate of 0.05, 15,000 to 20,000 TCR beta sequences were associated with HLA alleles. A reported reduction in N-insertions relative to the approximately 640-donor mean was seen in an Asian-associated ancestry cluster in a later analysis.

The PCR employed 60 Vbeta primers together with 13 Jbeta primers. Under the authors' procedure: In a later analysis, 8.5 million to 14 million of some 80 million unique beta chains occurred in at least two donors. Produced via immunoSEQ multiplex PCR; TCRdb's table is partial and in-frame only. V, J and clone size reflect that table, while D and trimming were determined from the DNA. Among about 99,000 clones listed, roughly a tenth were seen once. The receptor comes from a man between 35 and 55 years old in good health and CMV-seropositive. The V and J genes are TRBV6-1 and TRBJ2-5; D not resolved. Sequences were obtained from PBMCs. CDR3 region: CASSVLGLQETQYF. CDR3 sequence (DNA): TGTGCCAGCAGTGTGCTGGGCCTCCAAGAGACCCAGTACTTC.